This entry is about one T cell receptor beta chain. Its antigen is undetermined. The source of the sample is a study of T cell responses to AZD1222 COVID-19 vaccine. Study observations and caveats: Recipients of two AZD1222 doses showed rising Spike-specific TCR breadth and depth. Repertoires were sampled only after the peak T cell response. Baseline testing showed seropositivity in only five or six AZD1222 recipients.

The protocol was immunoSEQ multiplex PCR, while the TCRdb copy is restricted to in-frame clones and leaves out a portion. The profile shows about 180,000 clones, roughly nine tenths of them singletons. Germline lookup yields CDR1 MNHEY and CDR2 SVGAGI. The CDR3 loop spans 15 amino acids. The ends were cut back, 5 bases at V and 5 bases at J, with 19 bases in the middle. The chain has TRBV6-5 and TRBJ2-7; possibly TRBD1 for D (6 bases). The source material was peripheral blood, sampled on day 0 of AZD1222 vaccination. The clonotype comes from an adult in good health. CDR3 loop: CASSPYRELVHEQYF. CDR3 nucleotides: TGTGCCAGCAGTCCCTACAGGGAGCTCGTCCACGAGCAGTACTTC.